The 9 T cell receptor beta chains presented below share a single source sample, sequenced in a study of blood T cell repertoires in COVID-19. Using immunoSEQ multiplex PCR, the repertoire was profiled, and TCRdb retains in-frame clones only, with some absent. The table includes some 490,000 clones, 70% to 90% detected once. Source material: PBMCs or T cells enriched from blood (not recorded which). All receptors come from a woman aged 55-75 years who had recovered from COVID-19.

The chain has TRBV29-1 and TRBJ2-3; TRBD2 matches 11 bases. V shed 0 bases, J shed 3 bases, and the junction held 11 bases outside the gene matches. From germline, CDR1 is SQVTM and CDR2 ANQGSEA. This CDR3 has 18 residues. The CDR3 loop is CSVEDLRDLAGGTDTQYF. CDR3 in DNA: TGCAGCGTTGAAGATCTTCGAGACCTAGCGGGGGGTACAGATACGCAGTATTTT.

The chain employs TRBV9 and TRBJ2-2; unclear D gene. This CDR3 comprises 16 residues. Per germline, CDR1 SGDLS and CDR2 YYNGEE. The V end lost 0 bases, the J end lost 0 bases, and 9 bases lay between the germline ends. As DNA, the CDR3 is TGTGCCAGCAGCGTAGGGCTTATAACGAACACCGGGGAGCTGTTTTTT. Translation: CASSVGLITNTGELFF. Drawing the rest from reference TRBV9 and TRBJ2-2, the complete variable domain is DSGVTQTPKHLITATGQRVTLRCSPRSGDLSVYWYQQSLDQGLQFLIQYYNGEERAKGNILERFSAQQFPDLHSELNLSSLELGDSALYFCASSVGLITNTGELFFGEGSRLTVL.

This chain joins TRBV2 and TRBJ1-5; a possible D gene is TRBD1 (5 bases). V was cut by 7 bases and J by 0 bases, with 13 bases left in between. Germline CDR1 SNHLY, CDR2 FYNNEI. This CDR3 has 15 residues. The CDR3, as DNA: TGTGCCAGCAATAGGGGTGGGGTTAGCAATCAGCCCCAGCATTTT. Residues: CASNRGGVSNQPQHF.

The J gene is TRBJ2-7, the V gene TRBV2, with 8 bases lining up with TRBD2. This CDR3 is built from 17 residues. CDR1 and CDR2 (germline): SNHLY, FYNNEI. The J segment lost 2 bases and the V segment lost 4 bases, leaving 13 bases of the junction unmatched. CDR3 sequence: CASSARHRGGLPYEQYF. CDR3 nucleotide sequence: TGTGCCAGCAGTGCACGGCATCGGGGGGGCCTACCCTACGAGCAGTACTTC.

This clone has just one count. V and J are TRBV7-2 and TRBJ1-3, with a possible D match to TRBD1 (5 bases). The CDR3 is 14 amino acids. With 5 bases removed from V and 0 bases from J, the gap between germline ends came to 8 bases. CDR1 SGHTA and CDR2 FQGNSA come from the germline V gene. The CDR3 reads CASSRDFSGNTIYF. CDR3 DNA: TGTGCCAGCAGCCGGGACTTCTCTGGAAACACCATATATTTT.

This clone was recorded only once. This CDR3 is CASSLGGSNSPLHF. CDR3 nucleotides: TGCGCCAGCAGCTTGGGAGGTTCTAATTCACCCCTCCACTTT. The genes are TRBV5-1 and TRBJ1-6; D gene uncertain. The CDR3 extends over 14 amino acids. Germline V CDR1 and CDR2: SGHRS, YFSETQ. Trimming shortened V by 0 bases and J by 6 bases, and 7 bases separated the two germline ends.

This clone was seen a single time. This chain connects TRBV24-1 to TRBJ1-5; TRBD1 might be the D (5 bases). The V end lost 3 bases, the J end lost 5 bases, and 10 bases lay between the germline ends. The CDR3 is 14 amino acids. Germline V CDR1 and CDR2: KGHDR, SFDVKD. The CDR3 coding sequence is TGTGCCACCAGTGATCAGGGAGGGGATCAGCCCCAGCATTTT. Translating it yields CATSDQGGDQPQHF.

J is TRBJ2-6 and V is TRBV6-1; 7 nucleotides agree with TRBD2. Trimming cost V 2 bases and J 3 bases; bases outside gene matches: 1. The CDR3 totals 15 residues. The germline gives CDR1 MNHNS, CDR2 SASEGT. The CDR3 reads CASSETGGGANVLTF. The DNA of the CDR3 is TGTGCCAGCAGTGAAACGGGAGGTGGGGCCAACGTCCTGACTTTC.

The chain joins TRBV7-9 to TRBJ2-3; the match to TRBD1 covers 8 bases. Germline CDR1 is SEHNR and CDR2 is FQNEAQ (reference sequence). The CDR3 is 15 amino acids. The V gene end was trimmed by 5 bases and the J gene end by 0 bases; junction bases not matched to a gene: 4. The CDR3 here is CASSRTGRSTDTQYF. For the CDR3, the DNA is TGTGCCAGCAGCCGGACAGGGCGTAGCACAGATACGCAGTATTTT.